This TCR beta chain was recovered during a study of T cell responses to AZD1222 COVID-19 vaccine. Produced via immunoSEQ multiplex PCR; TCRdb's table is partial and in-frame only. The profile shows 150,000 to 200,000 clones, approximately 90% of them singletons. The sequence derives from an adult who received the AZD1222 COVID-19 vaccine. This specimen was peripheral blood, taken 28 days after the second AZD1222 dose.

As DNA, the CDR3 is TGTGCCAGCAGCCAGACTCCGCCGGGCGAGCAGTACTTC. Protein product: CASSQTPPGEQYF. The chain couples TRBV3-1 (or the pseudogene TRBV3-2) to TRBJ2-7; D remains unclear. Germline V gives CDR1 LGHDT, CDR2 YNNKEL (reference sequence). The ends were cut back, 3 bases at V and 6 bases at J, with 12 bases in the middle. CDR3 length equals 13 residues.